These 19 T cell receptor beta chains originate from one sample sequenced in a study of blood T cells in healthy people across ages. A sample-barcoded 5' primer and a J-beta primer mix were used in a second PCR of roughly 6 to 11 cycles. Each CDR3 protein gets one entry after TCRdb re-called the 5' RACE reads with MiXCR. The repertoire includes under 1 million distinct CDR3 sequences, around 43% of them detected once, and 15% to 25% sits in the top ten. The sample was blood. The receptors were gathered from a man in his 60s in good health.

This chain connects TRBV27 to TRBJ2-4; TRBD1 agrees at 9 bases. CDR3 size: 17 residues. Trimming cost V 2 bases and J 13 bases; bases outside gene matches: 18. Germline V CDR1 and CDR2: MNHEY, SMNVEV (reference sequence). The CDR3 coding sequence is TGTGCCAGCAGTTTAAACCCCGGACAGGGGATAAACAATGAGCAGTACTTC. It yields the protein CASSLNPGQGINNEQYF.

This clonotype appeared many times. The CDR3 loop is CAAARGSNEKLFF. The CDR3 coding sequence is TGTGCCGCGGCCCGGGGCAGTAATGAAAAACTGTTTTTT. V and J are TRBV6-1 and TRBJ1-4; D is perhaps TRBD1 (5 bases). CDR1 and CDR2 from the germline V gene are MNHNS and SASEGT. V lost 11 bases to trimming and J lost 4 bases, with 14 bases between them. The CDR3 has 13 residues.

Only a few counts were recorded for this clonotype. The rearrangement links TRBV27 to TRBJ2-5; TRBD1 is a possible D gene (6 bases). This CDR3 is 13 amino acids long. Deletions cut 6 bases from V and 5 bases from J, with 13 bases between. The germline CDR1 and CDR2 sequences are MNHEY and SMNVEV (reference sequence). The CDR3 DNA follows: TGTGCCAGCAGACAGGGTAATGGGGAGACCCAGTACTTC. Translation gives CASRQGNGETQYF.

This chain connects TRBV28 to TRBJ1-2, with TRBD1 matching over 10 bases. CDR3 length: 17 residues. The germline V gene encodes CDR1 MDHEN and CDR2 SYDVKM. The V gene end was trimmed by 4 bases and the J gene end by 3 bases; junction bases not matched to a gene: 11. Here the CDR3 reads CASSSAGQGTGDYGYTF. The CDR3, as DNA: TGTGCCAGCAGTTCAGCGGGACAGGGGACAGGAGACTATGGCTACACCTTC.

The chain carries TRBV20-1 and TRBJ2-1, with D hard to call. The CDR3 extends over 14 amino acids. V dropped 3 bases and J dropped 4 bases, with 13 bases sitting between them. CDR1 DFQATT and CDR2 SNEGSKA come from the germline V gene (reference sequence). The CDR3 reads CSARSPPSYNEQFF. For the CDR3, the DNA is TGCAGTGCTAGGTCCCCGCCATCGTACAATGAGCAGTTCTTC.

The rearrangement links TRBV28 to TRBJ1-5; D uncertain. In germline, CDR1 is MDHEN, CDR2 SYDVKM. This CDR3 comprises 14 residues. V lost 5 bases and J lost 7, with 15 bases in between. CDR3 coding DNA: TGTGCCAGCAGTCCCACCCCAGGAAAGCAGCCCCAGCATTTT. It yields the protein CASSPTPGKQPQHF.

This chain uses TRBV28 with TRBJ1-4; D is perhaps TRBD1 (5 bases). The CDR3 runs to 14 residues. V lost 4 bases, J lost 3 bases, and 9 bases lay in between. Germline assignment: CDR1 MDHEN and CDR2 SYDVKM. The DNA for the CDR3 is TGTGCCAGCAGTTCCCAGGGACCTAATGAAAAACTGTTTTTT. This codes for CASSSQGPNEKLFF.

The V call is TRBV9, the J call TRBJ2-4; either TRBD1 or TRBD2 may supply D (6 bases each). V lost 4 bases and J lost 7, with 15 bases in between. Germline-derived CDR1 and CDR2 are SGDLS and YYNGEE. The CDR3 has 14 residues. The CDR3 sequence is CASSLEGGRNIQYF. CDR3 in DNA: TGTGCCAGCAGCCTCGAAGGGGGGAGGAACATTCAGTACTTC. The variable domain in full, completed from reference TRBV9 and TRBJ2-4, reads DSGVTQTPKHLITATGQRVTLRCSPRSGDLSVYWYQQSLDQGLQFLIQYYNGEERAKGNILERFSAQQFPDLHSELNLSSLELGDSALYFCASSLEGGRNIQYFGAGTRLSVL.

V gene TRBV5-6 combines with J gene TRBJ2-6, with 8 bases that match TRBD2. The CDR3 has 17 residues. Germline V gene sequence: CDR1 SGHDT, CDR2 YYEEEE. V lost 5 bases, J lost 0 bases, and 7 bases stayed unmatched. CDR3 protein: CASRYDGGVSGANVLTF. In DNA form, the CDR3 reads TGTGCCAGCAGATACGACGGGGGGGTCTCTGGGGCCAACGTCCTGACTTTC.

This rearrangement joins TRBV2 to TRBJ1-1, with D uncertain. Looked up from germline, CDR1 is SNHLY and CDR2 is FYNNEI. Trimming pared 1 base from V and 4 bases from J, leaving 13 bases between. There are 15 residues in the CDR3. The CDR3 spells CASSEGWTVTTEAFF. CDR3 nucleotides: TGTGCCAGCAGTGAAGGCTGGACTGTGACCACTGAAGCTTTCTTT.

V is TRBV20-1 and J is TRBJ2-7; D may be TRBD2 (6 bases). The germline V gene encodes CDR1 DFQATT and CDR2 SNEGSKA (reference sequence). The CDR3 has 14 amino acids. The ends were cut back, 4 bases at V and 2 bases at J, with 15 bases in the middle. The CDR3: CSAKAVGGAYEQYF. The CDR3 DNA sequence: TGCAGTGCTAAAGCAGTGGGGGGTGCCTACGAGCAGTACTTC.

In its sample, this clonotype was seen a few times. This sequence joins TRBV5-1 and TRBJ2-3; 8 positions agree with TRBD2. In germline, CDR1 is SGHRS, CDR2 YFSETQ. The CDR3 loop spans 16 amino acids. With 4 bases clipped from V and 4 bases from J, the junction kept 11 bases outside the gene matches. CDR3 region: CASSILSGGGADTQYF. Written as DNA, the CDR3 is TGCGCCAGCAGCATTCTGAGCGGGGGAGGCGCAGATACGCAGTATTTT.

The chain has TRBV20-1 and TRBJ2-7; 10 bases fit TRBD2. CDR1 DFQATT and CDR2 SNEGSKA come from the germline V gene (reference sequence). V lost 6 bases and J lost 0; bases outside the gene matches: 5. The CDR3 length is 14 residues. DNA for the CDR3: TGCAGTGCATCCGGGACTAGCGCCTCCTACGAGCAGTACTTC. Translated, it gives CSASGTSASYEQYF.

The chain joins TRBV7-2 to TRBJ2-7; 7 bases line up with TRBD1. Germline V gives CDR1 SGHTA, CDR2 FQGNSA. The CDR3 covers 16 residues. Unmatched junction bases numbered 10, after V lost 5 bases and J lost 0 bases. The CDR3 nucleotides are TGTGCCAGCAGCCCTCGAGGGGGCTTACTCTCCTACGAGCAGTACTTC. It specifies CASSPRGGLLSYEQYF.

The chain uses TRBV7-9 and TRBJ1-2; TRBD1 might be the D (6 bases). This CDR3 region has 19 residues. The ends were cut back, 8 bases at V and 3 bases at J, with 31 bases in the middle. Germline values: CDR1 SEHNR, CDR2 FQNEAQ (reference sequence). The chain's CDR3 is CASASNLGTSQGPDYGYTF. As DNA, the CDR3 is TGTGCCAGCGCATCTAACCTCGGGACCTCCCAGGGGCCGGACTATGGCTACACCTTC.

A remark on this clonotype: This clone may be a read error of a much larger clone one base away. The CDR3 is CASSPAGVSSYEQFF. The CDR3 DNA reads as TGTGCCAGCAGCCCAGCGGGGGTGAGCTCCTACGAGCAGTTCTTC. This chain uses TRBV27 with TRBJ2-1; 8 nucleotides align to TRBD2. J was trimmed by 10 bases and V by 6 bases; bases with no gene match: 14. The CDR3 loop spans 15 amino acids. The germline CDR1 and CDR2 sequences are MNHEY and SMNVEV (reference sequence).

The rearrangement uses TRBV29-1 and TRBJ2-4; 7 positions match TRBD2. The germline V gene encodes CDR1 SQVTM and CDR2 ANQGSEA. The CDR3 is made up of 11 amino acids. V dropped 7 bases and J dropped 8; count of bases not matched to a gene: 5. The CDR3 DNA follows: TGCAGCGCGAGCGCGGGGGACATTCAGTACTTC. Translation gives CSASAGDIQYF.

This clonotype was seen only a few times. This chain links TRBV3-1 with TRBJ2-1; D perhaps matches TRBD1 (6 bases). Germline values: CDR1 LGHDT, CDR2 YNNKEL (reference sequence). V lost 3 bases and J lost 8, with 17 bases in between. The CDR3 length is 15 residues. The CDR3 coding sequence is TGTGCCAGCAGCCAGACAGGCGGAATAATTGATGAGCAGTTCTTC. This codes for CASSQTGGIIDEQFF.

V is TRBV6-2 or TRBV6-3 and J is TRBJ2-3, with D perhaps TRBD2 (6 bases). Looked up from germline, CDR1 is MNHEY and CDR2 is SVGEGT. V lost 9 bases and J lost 4, with 26 bases in between. The CDR3 is 17 residues long. The CDR3, as DNA: TGTGCCAGTAGCCCCACGTGGGGGGTGGAGAGCGCAGATACGCAGTATTTT. Translating it yields CASSPTWGVESADTQYF.